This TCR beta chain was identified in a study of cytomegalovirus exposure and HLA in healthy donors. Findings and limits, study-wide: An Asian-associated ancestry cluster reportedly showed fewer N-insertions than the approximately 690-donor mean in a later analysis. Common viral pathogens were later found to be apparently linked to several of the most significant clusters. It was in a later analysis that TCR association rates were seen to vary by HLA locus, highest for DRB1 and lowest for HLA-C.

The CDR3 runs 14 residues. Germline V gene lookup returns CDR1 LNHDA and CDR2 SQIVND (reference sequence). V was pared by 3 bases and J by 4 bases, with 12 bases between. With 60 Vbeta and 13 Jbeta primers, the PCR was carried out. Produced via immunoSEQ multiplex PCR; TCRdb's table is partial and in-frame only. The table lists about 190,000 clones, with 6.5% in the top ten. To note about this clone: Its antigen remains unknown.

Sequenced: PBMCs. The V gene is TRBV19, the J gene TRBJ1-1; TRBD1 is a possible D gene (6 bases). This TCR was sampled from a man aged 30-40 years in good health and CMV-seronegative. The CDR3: CASSMQGFATEAFF. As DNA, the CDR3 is TGTGCCAGTAGTATGCAGGGGTTCGCCACTGAAGCTTTCTTT.